This T cell receptor beta chain was captured in a study of T cell responses to AZD1222 COVID-19 vaccine (dated by TCRdb to about 2021). Looking at the study overall: AZD1222 recipients whose second dose came at about 4 weeks and those whose second dose came at about 12 weeks were combined into one group, since spike-specific TCR depth and breadth did not differ between the two schedules. TCR sequencing was performed for approximately 240 trial participants, of whom about 200 were given two doses of AZD1222 and around 25 were given two doses of MenACWY control vaccine. Trial participants were enrolled into age subgroups of 18-55, 56-69 and 70-plus years, which contained approximately 150, 28 and 58 TCR-sequenced participants, respectively.

The CDR3 regions of human TCRbeta chains were analyzed by immunosequencing. The authors' pipeline ran thus. Repertoire TCRs were matched against a reference library of SARS-CoV-2-specific TCRs generated with the MIRA antigen-specificity platform. Breadth was defined as the fraction of unique TCRs that were SARS-CoV-2-associated. Depth was defined as the fraction of total T cells that were SARS-CoV-2-associated. Using the MIRA data, every spike-specific TCR was mapped to the spike region that the TCR reacted to and assigned to either a CD4 or a CD8 class. Log10-transformed breadth and depth values were compared by one-way ANOVA with Sidak's multiple comparisons tests. In TCRdb, the immuneACCESS table is reduced to in-frame sequences with V and J assigned. These tables do not hold every clone; where another copy was compared, an unresolved V gene accounts for under half, and the others remain unexplained. V, J and clone size derive from that table, while D and trimming were established from the DNA sequence. A total of 140,000 to 150,000 clones appear in this sample, 85% to 95% of them only once. Of the sample, about 1.9% falls within the top ten clones.

At the junction V is shortened by 3 bases and J by 4 bases, with 11 bases in between. Via the germline V gene, CDR1 is SGDLS and CDR2 YYNGEE. From its cysteine to its phenylalanine, the CDR3 spans 14 amino acids. CDR3 DNA is the only sequence kept; it has 42 bases, read in frame from the first base. The sample's time point, from its label and the paper: baseline before first vaccination. Samples from vaccinated people were obtained from the UK trials COV001 and COV002, which included a single-blind randomized controlled phase 2/3 trial of AZD1222 (ChAdOx1 nCoV-19) in healthy adults. For TCRbeta chain sequencing, PBMC samples from trial participants were taken at day 0 and at day 28 after the second dose. This clone was observed once. The target of this receptor is not known. Base quality data are lacking; no much larger clone is found one base away. The paper as a whole reports these results and caveats: Conclusions about previously exposed vaccinees are limited because only five to seven AZD1222 recipients were SARS-CoV-2 seropositive at baseline. No day 14 peak-response samples were available, so repertoires were characterized only after the peak T cell response. Participants were mostly white British, with more females than males. The authors suggested clonal diversity may have been underestimated. CD4 TCRs associated with the vaccine covered the entire spike protein, and the dominant responses were in regions 160-218 and 743-854. Reportedly, almost half of the unique spike-specific TCRs recognized epitopes lying outside the regions that are mutated in the B.1.351 and B.1.1.7 variants. After two AZD1222 doses, both the breadth and the depth of spike-specific TCRs were significantly higher than at day 0 and than in MenACWY recipients. The 56-69-year group was small, and its depth increase did not reach significance, likely because of low power.

Here the sequenced sample was peripheral blood, taken on day 0 of AZD1222 vaccination. The V gene is TRBV9 and the J gene is TRBJ1-3; no D segment can be confidently identified. The source of this sequence is an adult in good health. The nucleotides read TGTGCCAGCAGCGAAAGGGTAATCGGAAACACCATATATTTT. Its protein product is CASSERVIGNTIYF.